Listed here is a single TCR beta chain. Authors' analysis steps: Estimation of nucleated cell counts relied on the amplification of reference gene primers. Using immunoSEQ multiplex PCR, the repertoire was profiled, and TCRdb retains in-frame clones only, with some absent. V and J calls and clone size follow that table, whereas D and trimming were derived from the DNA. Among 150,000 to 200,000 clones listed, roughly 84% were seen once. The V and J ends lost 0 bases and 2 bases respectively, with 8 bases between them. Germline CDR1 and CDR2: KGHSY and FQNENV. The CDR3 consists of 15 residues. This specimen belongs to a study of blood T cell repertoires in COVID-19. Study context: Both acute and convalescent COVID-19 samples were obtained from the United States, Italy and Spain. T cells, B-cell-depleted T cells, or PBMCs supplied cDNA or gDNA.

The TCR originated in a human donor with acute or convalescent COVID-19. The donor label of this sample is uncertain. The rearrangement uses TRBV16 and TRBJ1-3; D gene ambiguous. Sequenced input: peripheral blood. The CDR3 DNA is TGTGCCAGCAGCCAATCGAAGAGTCCTGGAAACACCATATATTTT. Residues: CASSQSKSPGNTIYF.